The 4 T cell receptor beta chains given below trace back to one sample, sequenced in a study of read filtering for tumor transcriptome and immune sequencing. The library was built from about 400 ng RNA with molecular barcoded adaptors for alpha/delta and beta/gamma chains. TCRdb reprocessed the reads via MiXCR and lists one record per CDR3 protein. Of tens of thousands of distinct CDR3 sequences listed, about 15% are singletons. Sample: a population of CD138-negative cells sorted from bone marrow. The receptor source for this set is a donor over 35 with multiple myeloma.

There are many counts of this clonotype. Here the CDR3 DNA reads TGTGCCAGCTCACCCATAGCCTCAATACGGGAGACCCAGTACTTC. It translates to CASSPIASIRETQYF. The rearrangement joins TRBV18 to TRBJ2-5; D not resolved. The CDR3 has 15 residues. V dropped 3 bases and J dropped 5 bases, with 16 bases sitting between them. Germline CDR1 and CDR2: KGHSH and LQKENI.

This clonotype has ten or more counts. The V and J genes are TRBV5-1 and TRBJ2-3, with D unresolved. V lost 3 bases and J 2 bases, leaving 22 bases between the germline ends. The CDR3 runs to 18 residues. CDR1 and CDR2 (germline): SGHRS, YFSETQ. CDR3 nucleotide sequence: TGCGCCAGCAGCTCTCTACTCTCCCAGCCCTTAACCACAGATACGCAGTATTTT. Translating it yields CASSSLLSQPLTTDTQYF.

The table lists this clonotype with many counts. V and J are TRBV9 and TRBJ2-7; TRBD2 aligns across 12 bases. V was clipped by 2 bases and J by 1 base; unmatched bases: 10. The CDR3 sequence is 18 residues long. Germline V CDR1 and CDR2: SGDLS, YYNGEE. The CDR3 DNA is TGTGCCAGCAGCGTTCACGGGACTAGCGGGCTGTCATCCTACGAGCAGTACTTC. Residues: CASSVHGTSGLSSYEQYF.

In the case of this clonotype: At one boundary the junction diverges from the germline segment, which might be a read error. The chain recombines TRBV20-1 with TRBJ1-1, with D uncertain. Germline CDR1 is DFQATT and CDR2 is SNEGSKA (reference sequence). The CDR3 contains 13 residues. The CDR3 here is CSVQDSGNTEASF. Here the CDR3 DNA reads TGCAGTGTCCAGGACTCGGGGAACACTGAAGCTTCCTTT.